The entry below gives a single TCR beta chain sequence along with its context. CDR3 length equals 16 residues. Trimming removed 0 bases from V and 1 base from J; junction bases left unmatched: 3. Per the germline V gene, CDR1 is SGHNT and CDR2 is YYREEE (reference sequence). The data were obtained in a study of blood T cell repertoires in COVID-19. In the original analysis: Researchers report that nucleated cell counts were estimated from reference gene primer amplification. Profiling relied on immunoSEQ multiplex PCR, and the TCRdb table lists in-frame clones only, not all of them. That table supplies the V and J calls and clone size; D and trimming were determined from the DNA. The table has roughly 110,000 clones, approximately 85% seen once.

The TCR was taken from a man in his forties or fifties with acute or convalescent COVID-19. The V call is TRBV5-4, the J call TRBJ2-7; 11 bases agree with TRBD2. Sequencing input: peripheral blood. For the CDR3, the DNA is TGTGCCAGCAGCTTGGGGGCTAGCGGGGGGTCCTACGAGCAGTACTTC. Encoded protein: CASSLGASGGSYEQYF.